One T cell receptor (beta chain) is described in this entry. This clonotype has at least ten counts. Its antigen remains undetermined. Per-base quality was not reported, and no clone a single base away is much larger than it. The time point label for this specimen denotes: newly diagnosed GD, antithyroid drugs for less than 3 months. For both TCR sequencing and RNA sequencing, RNA was extracted from PBMCs using TRIzol. The diagnosis of Graves' disease was made according to American Thyroid Association guidelines. Patients were recruited from an endocrinology department in Xi'an, China. Each patient gave about 8.1 milliliters of peripheral blood, collected in an EDTA anticoagulant tube. PBMCs were isolated by Ficoll Paque Plus density gradient separation without further T cell sorting. An Agilent 2100 Bioanalyzer and agarose gel were used to assess RNA quality, and a NanoDrop 2000 was used to measure RNA concentration.

The record originates from a study of regulatory T cells in long-lasting Graves disease (dated by TCRdb to the early 2020s). For context, the study as a whole: Antithyroid drugs had been taken for less than 3 months by newly diagnosed Graves' disease patients. This study used TCR sequencing and RNA sequencing of peripheral blood to compare persistent Graves' disease patients against newly diagnosed Graves' disease patients. The study took place in China and was registered as a clinical trial. A total of around 35 samples underwent TCR sequencing, from about 13 patients with persistent Graves' disease and 20 or so patients with newly diagnosed Graves' disease.

The study at large found these results: Preferential use of TRBV28, TRBJ1-2 and TRBJ2-5 was observed in persistent disease, whereas TRBV20-1 and TRBJ2-1 were favored in newly diagnosed disease. Lower TCR Shannon entropy and fewer highly expanded clones were observed in persistent Graves' disease patients than in newly diagnosed patients, which suggested clonal expansion. Only peripheral blood was studied, because thyroid tissue, the primary lesion, was inaccessible. Sequencing and analysis were restricted to the TCR beta chain. As a limitation, the authors acknowledged that the small sample size may reduce accuracy. More public clonotypes were shared among persistent patients (roughly 2,700) than among newly diagnosed patients (roughly 1,000).

V and J are truncated by 0 bases and 10 bases respectively, leaving an intervening sequence of 13 bases. Counted from cysteine to phenylalanine, this CDR3 has 14 amino acids. CDR3 DNA is the only sequence kept; it has 42 bases, read in frame from the first base. The germline V gene supplies CDR1 MNHEY and CDR2 SVGEGT. Library construction relied on multiplex PCR. Sequencing used an Illumina HiSeq 4000. To build TCR beta libraries, CDR3 regions were amplified by Arm-PCR using iRepertoire HTBI primers. Before sequencing, the PCR products went through gel purification. From the authors' description of their analysis: Across samples, 60 to 75 TRBV and 15 or so TRBJ segments were identified and used for gene usage analysis of CDR3 amino acid clonotypes. Filtered high-quality paired reads were merged into contigs using COPE and FqMerger. BLAST was used to align contigs to the IMGT TRBV, TRBD and TRBJ reference genes, and CDR3 was defined following IMGT. Any clonotype with a frequency above 0.1% was classified as a highly expanded clone. Shannon entropy was used to measure repertoire diversity, and the Gini coefficient was used to measure V-J evenness. A clonotype was considered public if more than one individual shared it. TCRdb took the public reads, trimmed them with fastp at Q25, ran MiXCR for clone calling and kept in-frame beta chains. All rows with the same CDR3 protein become a single entry with the most common DNA and genes. These V and J calls are TCRdb output, not the study's own analysis. In all, the sample holds roughly 400,000 distinct CDR3 sequences, and approximately 15% of those were seen once. The top ten hold approximately 7.8% of the sample.

This same sample was also taken into another study, of T cells in Graves' hyperthyroidism and ophthalmopathy. The second study's authors report: Stable Graves' hyperthyroidism was defined as no progression to ophthalmopathy during 18 months of follow-up. Hyperthyroidism patients were aged 18 to 65 years and newly diagnosed, with disease duration of less than 2 months. Patients with uncontrolled infections, other autoimmune diseases, pregnancy or lactation were excluded. Diagnoses were established on the basis of clinical symptoms, serum thyroxine and TRAb, thyroid ultrasound, and orbital computed tomography. A first-round RT-PCR of the TCR CDR3 used the HTBI primer set with the Qiagen OneStep RT-PCR kit. Most expanded thyroid clonotypes (frequency above 0.001) were also found in blood, which suggests that blood repertoires may mirror thyroid immune responses. Ophthalmopathy was separated from stable hyperthyroidism by a 13 V-J signature model, with around 88% sensitivity and about 81% specificity obtained in cross-validation and 80%/75% obtained in testing. In validation, the model predicted progression to ophthalmopathy with 60% to 71% sensitivity and less than 75% specificity, a median of 6.5 months before onset. TCR V-J signatures able to tell the groups apart were searched for in a discovery cohort of 90 to 100 patients, of whom more than 40 had Graves' ophthalmopathy and around 58 had stable Graves' hyperthyroidism. Prospective prediction of ophthalmopathy was tested in an independent validation cohort of about 19 hyperthyroidism patients and around 16 patients who later progressed to ophthalmopathy. The approximately 98 discovery patients were randomly divided into training and test sets at a 7:3 ratio. Thyroid tissue and blood T-cell repertoires from roughly 6 Graves' hyperthyroidism patients were also compared in the study. Following sampling, methimazole starting at 30 mg daily was given to hyperthyroidism patients, and high-dose intravenous methylprednisolone was given to ophthalmopathy patients. Libraries were constructed in a second round of multiplex PCR, after which size selection and purification were performed. Paired-end sequencing of the libraries was performed with 100 bp reads on an Illumina HiSeq2000. SOAPnuke was used to process the raw data, throwing out any read that contained adapters or uncalled bases, had a mean Phred below 15, or lacked an exact constant-primer or identifier match. COPE v1.2.5 was used to merge high-quality paired reads, and clonotypes were defined as unique nucleotide sequences. Clonotypes were aligned to IMGT TRBV, TRBD and TRBJ reference segments using MiTCR v1.1. Only V-J combinations with frequency above 0.0001, covering 99% to 99.2% of repertoires, were analysed. The TCS score was defined as F50 (clonal expansion) divided by E x V (chaos), with BLOSUM62-based TCRdist calculated between CDR3 peptides within each V-J. Welch's t-statistics and random forest reduced just over 500 V-J features to roughly 13, which were used in a naive Bayes classifier (R e1071). Sample size was not statistically predetermined, and investigators were not blinded to group allocation. According to the paper, TCR Vbeta CDR3 sequencing was carried out on roughly 130 peripheral blood samples, which came from fewer than 50 ophthalmopathy, about 75 hyperthyroidism and about 17 progressor patients.

The V and J segments used are TRBV6-2 or TRBV6-3 and TRBJ2-1; the D gene cannot be resolved reliably. This specimen was peripheral blood mononuclear cells (PBMCs), taken at new diagnosis, from a patient treated with antithyroid drugs. The source of this sequence is a woman aged 40 to 49 with Graves disease. Donor details come from another sample of the same person, matched by shared clones. The CDR3: CASSYSGREDEQFF. DNA sequence: TGTGCCAGCAGTTACTCGGGCCGTGAGGACGAGCAGTTCTTC.